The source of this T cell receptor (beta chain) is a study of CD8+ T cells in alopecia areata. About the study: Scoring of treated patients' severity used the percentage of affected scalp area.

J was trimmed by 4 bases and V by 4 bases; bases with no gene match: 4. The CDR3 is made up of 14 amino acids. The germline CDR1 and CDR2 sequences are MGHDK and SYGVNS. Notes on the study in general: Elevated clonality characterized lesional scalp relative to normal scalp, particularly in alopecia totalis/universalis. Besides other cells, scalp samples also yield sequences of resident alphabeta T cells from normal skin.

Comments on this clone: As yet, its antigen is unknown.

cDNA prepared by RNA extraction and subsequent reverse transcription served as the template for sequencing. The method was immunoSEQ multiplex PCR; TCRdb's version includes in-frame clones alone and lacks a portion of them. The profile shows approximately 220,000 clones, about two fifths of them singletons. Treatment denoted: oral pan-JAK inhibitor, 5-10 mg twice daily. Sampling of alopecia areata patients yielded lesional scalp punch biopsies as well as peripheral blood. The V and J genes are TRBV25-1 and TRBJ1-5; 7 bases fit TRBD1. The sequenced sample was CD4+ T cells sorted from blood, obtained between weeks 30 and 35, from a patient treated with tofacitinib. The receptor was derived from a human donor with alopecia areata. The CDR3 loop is CASSAARGNQPQHF. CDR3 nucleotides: TGTGCCAGCAGTGCGGCCAGGGGGAATCAGCCCCAGCATTTT.